This T cell receptor (beta chain) was profiled in a study of blood T cell repertoires in COVID-19. Clones were sequenced by immunoSEQ multiplex PCR, and TCRdb holds only the in-frame ones, with some missing. The data show approximately 150,000 clones, over 80% seen once. The germline CDR1 and CDR2 sequences are MNHEY and SVGAGI. The V end lost 2 bases, the J end lost 10 bases, and 14 bases lay between the germline ends. This CDR3 has 13 residues. The sequence derives from a woman of 80 years or more with COVID-19, enrolled during active disease. The sample taken for sequencing was peripheral blood. The chain links TRBV6-5 to TRBJ1-1, with no clear D. As DNA, the CDR3 is TGTGCCAGCAGTTACCCCCCCCCGGGAATAGCTTTCTTT. Translation gives CASSYPPPGIAFF.